Each of the 5 T cell receptor beta chains below was sequenced from the same sample in a study of shared clonotypes between healthy human individuals. Here immunoSEQ multiplex PCR was the method, and the copy in TCRdb shows in-frame clones only, minus some. Among a few hundred thousand clones listed, over 60% were seen once. Sequencing was done on a sample of PBMCs. These receptors all stem from a woman aged 40 to 49 in good health. Some clones in this sample may be carry-over from other donors' samples.

As regards this clone: The same CDR3 also results from other DNA sequences found in this sample. CDR3 bases: TGTGCCAGCAGTCCGTTAAGGGGTGGCTACACCTTC. It encodes CASSPLRGGYTF. V is TRBV28 and J is TRBJ1-2; tentative D call: TRBD1 (5 bases). V was cut by 5 bases and J by 7 bases, with 11 bases left in between. The germline V gene encodes CDR1 MDHEN and CDR2 SYDVKM. The CDR3 has 12 residues.

The chain combines TRBV10-3 with TRBJ1-4; D not resolved. Germline V CDR1 and CDR2: ENHRY, SYGVKD. The CDR3 extends over 14 amino acids. V lost 3 bases and J 5 bases, leaving 10 bases between the germline ends. The CDR3 sequence: CAISDNSKNEKLFF. The CDR3 region has the DNA TGTGCCATCAGTGACAACAGTAAAAATGAAAAACTGTTTTTT.

The V gene is TRBV6-5, the J gene TRBJ2-7; 7 bases align to TRBD1. CDR3 length: 11 residues. The germline gives CDR1 MNHEY, CDR2 SVGAGI. The trim removed 6 bases at V and 6 bases at J, leaving 2 bases unmatched. CDR3 nucleotide sequence: TGTGCCAGCAGATCAGGGGGCGAGCAGTACTTC. This encodes CASRSGGEQYF.

The V call is TRBV7-2, the J call TRBJ1-4, with 10 bases lining up with TRBD1. Germline-derived CDR1 and CDR2 are SGHTA and FQGNSA. With 6 bases clipped from V and 10 bases from J, the junction kept 8 bases outside the gene matches. The CDR3 loop spans 14 amino acids. CDR3 DNA: TGTGCCAGCAGTGCGGGACAGGGGATTGGAAAACTGTTTTTT. Amino acid sequence: CASSAGQGIGKLFF.

This rearrangement joins TRBV7-2 to TRBJ2-2; 7 bases line up with TRBD1. Germline trimming cut 5 bases from V and 5 bases from J; bases unmatched to any gene: 2. The CDR3 totals 13 residues. The germline V gene encodes CDR1 SGHTA and CDR2 FQGNSA. The CDR3 is CASSKQGTGELFF. Written as DNA, the CDR3 is TGTGCCAGCAGCAAACAGGGGACCGGGGAGCTGTTTTTT.